This T cell receptor beta chain originates from a study of OX40 agonist ivuxolimab in advanced cancers. This clone was observed a single time. Produced via immunoSEQ multiplex PCR; TCRdb's table is partial and in-frame only. The sample contains roughly 42,000 clones, about 86% of which appear only once. The germline V gene has CDR1 MGHRA and CDR2 YSYEKL. This CDR3 comprises 16 residues. With 1 base removed from V and 4 bases from J, the gap between germline ends came to 14 bases. The rearrangement uses TRBV4-1 and TRBJ1-5, with a tentative D call TRBD1 (6 bases). The sequences come from CD4+ or CD8+ T cells sorted from blood, collected in a trial of the OX40 agonist ivuxolimab. The receptor comes from an adult with an advanced solid tumor such as melanoma, head and neck, liver or kidney cancer. The CDR3 DNA reads as TGCGCCAGCAGCCAAGGAGGTCTCAGGGGAAATCAGCCCCAGCATTTT. It specifies CASSQGGLRGNQPQHF.